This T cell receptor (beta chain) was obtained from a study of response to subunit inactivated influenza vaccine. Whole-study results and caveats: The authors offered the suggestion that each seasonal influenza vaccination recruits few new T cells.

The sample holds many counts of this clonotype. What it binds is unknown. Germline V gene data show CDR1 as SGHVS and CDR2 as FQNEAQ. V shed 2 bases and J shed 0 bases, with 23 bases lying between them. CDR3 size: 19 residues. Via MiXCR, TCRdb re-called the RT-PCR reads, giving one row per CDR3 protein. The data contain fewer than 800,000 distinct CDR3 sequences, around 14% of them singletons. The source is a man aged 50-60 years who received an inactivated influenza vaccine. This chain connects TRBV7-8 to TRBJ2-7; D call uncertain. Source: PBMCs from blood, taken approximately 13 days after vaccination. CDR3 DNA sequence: TGTGCCAGCAGCTTACCCACCCAAGAGACTGCTCAACCCTCCTACGAGCAGTACTTC. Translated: CASSLPTQETAQPSYEQYF.